This T cell receptor (beta chain) was obtained from a study of glioma-infiltrating T cells after dendritic cell vaccination. Primers: 60 V beta forward and 13 J beta reverse. Libraries were prepared by immunoSEQ multiplex PCR; TCRdb keeps only in-frame clonotypes and omits some of them. The data show fewer than 90,000 clones, roughly 87% seen once. Time point here: after dendritic cell vaccination, including at tumor progression/relapse. The CDR3 runs 13 residues. In germline, CDR1 is LNHNV, CDR2 YYDKDF (reference sequence). V lost 1 base and J lost 3, with 6 bases in between. V and J are TRBV15 and TRBJ1-2, with D perhaps TRBD1 (6 bases). This specimen consisted of blood, obtained after dendritic cell vaccination. The TCR was taken from a human donor with glioblastoma. DNA for the CDR3: TGTGCCACCAGCAGAGCAGGGGACTATGGCTACACCTTC. Translating gives CATSRAGDYGYTF.